These T cell receptor beta chains were read from a single sample in a study of blood T cell repertoires in COVID-19. Sequencing used immunoSEQ multiplex PCR; TCRdb keeps in-frame clones, though not all of them. The table has 110,000 to 150,000 clones, approximately 80% seen once. The sequenced material came from PBMCs or T cells enriched from blood (not recorded which). The receptors stem from a woman aged 35 to 49 who had recovered from COVID-19. The CDR3 runs from the conserved cysteine through the conserved F or W. D genes are given only for firm matches. Size tells how often a clone was seen (once, few, many) or the class of an expanded clone, and some rows leave it out.

>TRBV30|TRBJ2-7|TRBD1|-
TGTGCCTGGAGTCCCGACAGGGGACCCTACGAGCAGTACTTC
CAWSPDRGPYEQYF
>TRBV28|TRBJ1-5|-|-
TGTGCCAGCAGTCCCCGTCGGCGGCCTAGTCAGCCCCAGCATTTT
CASSPRRRPSQPQHF
>TRBV10-3|TRBJ1-1|-|-
TGTGCCATCAAGGGGGTAACCGAAGCTTTCTTT
CAIKGVTEAFF
>TRBV6-5|TRBJ2-7|TRBD1|-
TGTGCCAGCAGTTACGGACAGGGGACCTCCTACGAGCAGTACTTC
CASSYGQGTSYEQYF
>TRBV7-2|TRBJ1-2|-|-
TGTGCCAGTGGGGCTCATAATAACTATGGCTACACCTTC
CASGAHNNYGYTF
>TRBV7-8|TRBJ1-4|-|-
TGTGCCAGCAGCTTATATATAGAGGGTGCTAATGAAAAACTGTTTTTT
CASSLYIEGANEKLFF
>TRBV6-1|TRBJ1-6|-|-
TGTGCCAGCAGTGAATTAATAGGGCGGGAATCACCCCTCCACTTT
CASSELIGRESPLHF
>TRBV4-1|TRBJ2-5|TRBD1|-
TGCGCCAGCAGCCGAGGTGACAGGGATCAAGAGACCCAGTACTTC
CASSRGDRDQETQYF
>TRBV18|TRBJ1-1|-|-
TGTGCCAGCTCACCACGGGAACAAGCGGGGACTGAAGCTTTCTTT
CASSPREQAGTEAFF
>TRBV5-1|TRBJ2-1|TRBD1|-
TGCGCCAGCAGCGCTAGACAGGGTGATGAGCAGTTCTTC
CASSARQGDEQFF
>TRBV6-5|TRBJ2-7|-|-
TGTGCCACCACAGCCCGCCCCCTAAGCTCCTACGAGCAGTACTTC
CATTARPLSSYEQYF
>TRBV7-8|TRBJ2-5|TRBD1|-
TGTGCCAGCAGCCCTCGACAGGGGGCGAGAGAGACCCAGTACTTC
CASSPRQGARETQYF
>TRBV5-8|TRBJ2-5|-|-
TGTGCCAGCAGCTTGATGGGCCGGGAGACCCAGTACTTC
CASSLMGRETQYF
>TRBV14|TRBJ1-5|-|-
TGTGCCAGCAGCCAGGAACAGGGTGAGTCCCAGCATTTT
CASSQEQGESQHF
>TRBV2|TRBJ1-1|TRBD1|-
TGTGCCAGCAGCGCGACAGGGATTAGGAGTGAAACTGAAGCTTTCTTT
CASSATGIRSETEAFF
>TRBV11-3|TRBJ2-3|-|-
TGTGCCAGCAGCTTATCAACTAGCACAGATACGCAGTATTTT
CASSLSTSTDTQYF
>TRBV6-5|TRBJ2-1|TRBD2|-
TGTGCCAGCATGCCGGGACTAGACTCCTACAATGAGCAGTTCTTC
CASMPGLDSYNEQFF
>TRBV2|TRBJ1-2|-|-
TGTGCCAGCAGTGAACAGGCAGGGGACTATGGCTACACCTTC
CASSEQAGDYGYTF
>TRBV27|TRBJ2-7|TRBD2|-
TGTGCCAGCAAAGCGGGAGGGCACGAGCAGTACTTC
CASKAGGHEQYF
>TRBV5-1|TRBJ1-1|TRBD1|-
TGCGCCAGCAGCGGTACAGGGGCCCTGGGGGCTTTCTTT
CASSGTGALGAFF
>TRBV5-6|TRBJ2-7|-|-
TGTGCCAGCAGCTTGGGGCGGACCTACGAGCAGTACTTC
CASSLGRTYEQYF
>TRBV18|TRBJ2-7|-|-
TGTGCCAGCTCACCGAACAGGGATTTGAACTACGAGCAGTACTTC
CASSPNRDLNYEQYF
>TRBV6-2/TRBV6-3|TRBJ1-1|TRBD1|-
TGTGCCAGCAGTTACCGCCACAGGGGGGTGAACACTGAAGCTTTCTTT
CASSYRHRGVNTEAFF
>TRBV3-1/TRBV3-2|TRBJ1-1|-|-
TGTGCCAGCAGCCGAGGGACAAAGAACACTGAAGCTTTCTTT
CASSRGTKNTEAFF
>TRBV18|TRBJ1-2|-|-
TGTGCCAGCTCACCCATCCACAGGGACGGCTACACCTTC
CASSPIHRDGYTF
>TRBV6-5|TRBJ1-5|-|-
TGTGCCAGCAGCCCACAGGGAGAGCCCCAGCATTTT
CASSPQGEPQHF
>TRBV6-5|TRBJ1-3|-|once
TGTGCCAGCAGTTACTCTCCACACCGCTCTGGAAACACCATATATTTT
CASSYSPHRSGNTIYF
>TRBV3-1/TRBV3-2|TRBJ2-5|TRBD2|-
TGTGCCAGCAGCCACTTACCATCCTTACTAGCGGAAGAGACCCAGTACTTC
CASSHLPSLLAEETQYF
>TRBV6-5|TRBJ2-7|-|-
TGTGCCAGCAGTTACTACACGGGGTCCACCCGTCGCGAGCAGTACTTC
CASSYYTGSTRREQYF
>TRBV6-5|TRBJ1-1|-|-
TGTGCCAGCCGGGTTCGTGAAGGGGCAGAGAAGGCTTTCTTT
CASRVREGAEKAFF
>TRBV4-1|TRBJ2-2|TRBD2|few
TGCGCCAGCAGCCAATGGAGCGGGGGAGAGGGGGCCGGGGAGCTGTTTTTT
CASSQWSGGEGAGELFF
>TRBV19|TRBJ2-1|TRBD2|-
TGTGCCAGTAGTATGATGGGACTAGCAGCCGCCGTAGTGGACGAGCAGTTCTTC
CASSMMGLAAAVVDEQFF
>TRBV10-2|TRBJ2-1|-|-
TGCGCCAGCAGTGACCCCGGGTACAATGAGCAGTTCTTC
CASSDPGYNEQFF
>TRBV6-5|TRBJ1-4|TRBD1|-
TGTGCCAGCAGTTACGACAGGGGACCGGGGGAAAAACTGTTTTTT
CASSYDRGPGEKLFF
>TRBV15|TRBJ2-1|-|-
TGTGCCACCAGCAGAGATAGGATGACTACCCACGGCAATGAGCAGTTCTTC
CATSRDRMTTHGNEQFF
>TRBV6-6|TRBJ1-1|-|-
TGTGCCAGCAGTTACGTGGGAGACACTGAAGCTTTCTTT
CASSYVGDTEAFF
>TRBV5-6|TRBJ2-3|-|-
TGTGCCAGCAGCTCCCGACCGGGGGCAGATACGCAGTATTTT
CASSSRPGADTQYF
>TRBV30|TRBJ2-7|-|-
TGTGCCTCGTCCGTGCAGAACTACGAGCAGTACTTC
CASSVQNYEQYF
>TRBV12-5|TRBJ1-1|-|-
TGTGCTAGTGGTTTGGGTCAAAGAGGTGGGCTGACTTCCGGGACACCGAACACTGAAGCTTTCTTT
CASGLGQRGGLTSGTPNTEAFF
>TRBV30|TRBJ1-4|-|-
TGTGCCTGGAGAAGGGGGGGACCCAATGAAAAACTGTTTTTT
CAWRRGGPNEKLFF
>TRBV5-4|TRBJ1-4|-|-
TGTGCCAGCAGCTTGGGAGGGAGGCGGGATGAAAAACTGTTTTTT
CASSLGGRRDEKLFF
>TRBV25-1|TRBJ1-1|-|-
TGTGCCAGCAGTGCGGGGAGCACTGAAGCTTTCTTT
CASSAGSTEAFF